This record concerns one T cell receptor (beta chain) sequence. Per germline, CDR1 MNHEY and CDR2 SVGAGI. The CDR3 sequence is 15 residues long. The trim removed 6 bases at V and 2 bases at J, leaving 5 bases unmatched. The data belong to a study of blood T cell repertoires in COVID-19. Study overall: Italy, Spain and the United States were the sources of the convalescent and acute COVID-19 samples.

Original data processing: Estimation of nucleated cell counts was performed using reference gene primer amplification. Data came from immunoSEQ multiplex PCR; TCRdb stores just in-frame clones and leaves some out. V and J calls and clone size are given by that table; D and trimming were obtained from the DNA. The sample has some 150,000 clones, roughly 84% seen once. The source is a woman aged 50 to 60 in a cohort sampled during active or convalescent COVID-19. Sequencing input: peripheral blood. V gene TRBV6-5 combines with J gene TRBJ1-2, with TRBD1 identical over 11 bases. CDR3 DNA sequence: TGTGCCAGCAGCCCCGGACAGGGGGCGAACTATGGCTACACCTTC. Translated: CASSPGQGANYGYTF.